The 5 T cell receptor beta chains reported below all come from one sample, sequenced in a study of cytomegalovirus exposure and HLA in healthy donors. Vbeta (60) and Jbeta (13) primers were used in the PCR. TCRdb's copy holds only in-frame clones and misses some; the assay was immunoSEQ multiplex PCR. The repertoire holds over 100,000 clones, with over 65% as singletons. The specimen sequenced was PBMCs. These receptors were collected from a woman aged 35 to 49 in good health and CMV-seropositive.

This clone turned up a few times. This sequence joins TRBV19 and TRBJ2-1, with TRBD2 identical over 13 bases. The CDR3 length is 15 residues. Germline V lookup: CDR1 LNHDA, CDR2 SQIVND (reference sequence). J gave up 6 bases and V 4 bases, and 3 bases lay outside the gene matches. Written as DNA, the CDR3 is TGTGCCAGTAGTACGGGACTAGCGGGAATCAATGAGCAGTTCTTC. It codes for CASSTGLAGINEQFF.

The chain uses TRBV25-1 and TRBJ2-1; 8 bases agree with TRBD2. J was trimmed by 7 bases and V by 4 bases; bases with no gene match: 12. CDR1 is MGHDK and CDR2 is SYGVNS in the germline V gene. This CDR3 has 16 residues. CDR3 residues: CASSGPGLGPVNEQFF. As DNA, the CDR3 is TGTGCCAGCAGTGGACCGGGACTAGGACCCGTGAATGAGCAGTTCTTC.

This clone was seen only once. Written as DNA, the CDR3 is TGTGCCAGCAGTTTGGGGACTAGCGGGAAAGAGACCCAGTACTTC. Its translation: CASSLGTSGKETQYF. The chain employs TRBV27 and TRBJ2-5; 13 bases match TRBD2. The CDR3 consists of 15 residues. J lost 3 bases, V lost 3 bases, and 1 base had no gene match. Germline loops: CDR1 MNHEY, CDR2 SMNVEV (reference sequence).

This clone was picked up a small number of times. The chain has TRBV25-1 and TRBJ2-7, with TRBD1 matching over 8 bases. The CDR3 totals 15 residues. The junction had 7 bases not matched to a gene; V was cut back by 4 bases and J by 2 bases. Germline V gene sequence: CDR1 MGHDK, CDR2 SYGVNS. The CDR3 sequence: CASSAAGQATYEQYF. In DNA form, the CDR3 reads TGTGCCAGCAGTGCCGCGGGACAGGCGACCTACGAGCAGTACTTC.

V is TRBV12-5 and J is TRBJ2-7; TRBD2 matches 12 bases. The CDR3 loop spans 16 amino acids. CDR1 and CDR2 (germline): LGHNT, FRNRAP. V lost 9 bases to trimming and J lost 7 bases; unmatched junction nucleotides: 16. The CDR3 region is CARKLAGGPLLGEQYF. In nucleotides, the CDR3 is TGTGCTAGGAAACTAGCGGGGGGCCCCCTCCTGGGAGAGCAGTACTTC.